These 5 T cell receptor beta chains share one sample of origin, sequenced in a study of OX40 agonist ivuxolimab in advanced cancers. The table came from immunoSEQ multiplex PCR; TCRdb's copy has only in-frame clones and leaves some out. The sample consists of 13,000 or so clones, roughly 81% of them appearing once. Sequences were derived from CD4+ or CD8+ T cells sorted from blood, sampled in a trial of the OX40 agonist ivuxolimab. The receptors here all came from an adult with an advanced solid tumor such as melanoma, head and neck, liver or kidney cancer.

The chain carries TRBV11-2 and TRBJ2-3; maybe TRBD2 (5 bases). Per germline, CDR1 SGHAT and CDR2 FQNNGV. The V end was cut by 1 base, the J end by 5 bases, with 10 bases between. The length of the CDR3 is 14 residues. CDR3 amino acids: CASSLGWAGDTQYF. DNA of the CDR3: TGTGCCAGCAGCTTAGGGTGGGCGGGAGATACGCAGTATTTT.

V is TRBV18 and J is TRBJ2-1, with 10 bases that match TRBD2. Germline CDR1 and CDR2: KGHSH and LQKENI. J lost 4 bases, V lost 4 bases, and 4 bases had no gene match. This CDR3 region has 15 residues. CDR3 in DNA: TGTGCCAGCTCACAAGGACTAGCGGAATACAATGAGCAGTTCTTC. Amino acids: CASSQGLAEYNEQFF.

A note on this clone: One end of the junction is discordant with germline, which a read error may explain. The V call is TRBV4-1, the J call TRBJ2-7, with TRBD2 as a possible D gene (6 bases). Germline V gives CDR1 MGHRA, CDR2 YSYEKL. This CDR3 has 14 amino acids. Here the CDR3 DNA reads TGCGCCAACAGCTACGGGACTGGACCCTACGAGCAGTACTTC. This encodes CANSYGTGPYEQYF.

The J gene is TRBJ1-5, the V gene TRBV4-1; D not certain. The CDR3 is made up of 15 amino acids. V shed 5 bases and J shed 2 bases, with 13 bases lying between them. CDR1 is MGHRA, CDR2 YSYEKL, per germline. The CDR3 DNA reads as TGCGCCAGCAGCGAAGCCTGGGCGGGCAATCAGCCCCAGCATTTT. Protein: CASSEAWAGNQPQHF.

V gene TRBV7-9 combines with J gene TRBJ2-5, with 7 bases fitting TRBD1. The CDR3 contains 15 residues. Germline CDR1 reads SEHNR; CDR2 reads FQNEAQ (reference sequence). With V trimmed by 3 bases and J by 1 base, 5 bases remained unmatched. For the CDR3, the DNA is TGTGCCAGCAGCTTTAGACAGGGTGGCCAAGAGACCCAGTACTTC. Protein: CASSFRQGGQETQYF.